The source of this TCR beta chain is a study of cytomegalovirus exposure and HLA in healthy donors. Details on this clone: Its antigen is unknown.

The PCR ran on 60 Vbeta and 13 Jbeta primers. Clones were sequenced by immunoSEQ multiplex PCR, and TCRdb holds only the in-frame ones, with some missing. The sample records approximately 120,000 clones, 77% being singletons. The CDR3 runs 13 residues. The germline CDR1 and CDR2 sequences are MNHEY and SVGAGI. The V and J ends lost 7 bases and 5 bases respectively, with 12 bases between them. Overall study results and limits: A missense DCLRE1C variant was associated with V- and J-gene trimming of TCR beta chains in a later analysis, and an independent cohort replicated the association. High sensitivity and specificity were reportedly achieved when the classifier diagnosed cytomegalovirus status.

The sample was PBMCs. This clonotype was sampled from a man aged 35-49 years in good health and CMV-seropositive. The rearrangement uses TRBV6-5 and TRBJ1-5; TRBD1 is a possible D gene (5 bases). DNA for the CDR3: TGTGCCAGCACCACGGGGGGGGATCAGCCCCAGCATTTT. It specifies CASTTGGDQPQHF.